This TCR beta chain was documented in a study of T cells in Graves' hyperthyroidism and ophthalmopathy. RNA transcripts yielded amplified TCR beta CDR3 regions. TCR CDR3 underwent first-round RT-PCR with the HTBI primer set. TCRdb reprocessed the multiplex PCR reads with MiXCR, giving one entry per CDR3 protein. The repertoire holds 96,000 or so distinct CDR3 sequences, with roughly 49% as singletons. This clonotype has a single count. The junction shows a germline mismatch at one end, possibly a read error. This CDR3 region has 14 residues. Germline V lookup: CDR1 MGHDK, CDR2 SYGVNS. The receptor was isolated from a middle-aged woman with Graves' hyperthyroidism. Sequences were obtained from blood. This chain links TRBV25-1 with TRBJ2-7, with 11 bases matching TRBD2. The CDR3 nucleotides read TGTGCCTGCAGTGCCACTAGCGGGAGCTACGAGCAGTACTTC. Translating it yields CACSATSGSYEQYF.